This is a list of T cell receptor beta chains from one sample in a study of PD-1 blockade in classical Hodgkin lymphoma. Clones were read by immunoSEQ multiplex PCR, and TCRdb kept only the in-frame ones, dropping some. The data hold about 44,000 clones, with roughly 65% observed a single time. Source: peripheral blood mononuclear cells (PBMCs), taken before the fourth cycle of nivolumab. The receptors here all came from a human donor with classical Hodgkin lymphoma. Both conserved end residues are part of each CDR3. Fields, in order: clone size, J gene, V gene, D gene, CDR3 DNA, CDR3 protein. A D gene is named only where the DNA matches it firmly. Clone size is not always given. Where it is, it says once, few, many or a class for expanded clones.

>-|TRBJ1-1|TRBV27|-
TGTGCCAGCATGAGGCCGAACACTGAAGCTTTCTTT
CASMRPNTEAFF
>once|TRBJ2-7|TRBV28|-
TGTGCCAGCAGTTTGAGGACTGGGAGCGGCATCGAGCAGTACTTC
CASSLRTGSGIEQYF
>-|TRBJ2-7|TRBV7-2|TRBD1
TGTGCCAGCAGCTTAGGCAGGGGGAACTCCTACGAGCAGTACTTC
CASSLGRGNSYEQYF
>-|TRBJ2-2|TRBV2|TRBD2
TGTGCCAGCAGTGAATCGGGGGGGCCCACCGGGGAGCTGTTTTTT
CASSESGGPTGELFF
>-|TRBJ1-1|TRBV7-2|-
TGTGCCAGCAGCTTGATCAGGGGCAACACTGAAGCTTTCTTT
CASSLIRGNTEAFF
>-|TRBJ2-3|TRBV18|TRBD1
TGTGCCAGCTCAGCCGACAGGGACACAGATACGCAGTATTTT
CASSADRDTDTQYF
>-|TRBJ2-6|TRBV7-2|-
TGTGCCAGCAGCTTAGAGGGGGGCTCCGGGGCCAACGTCCTGACTTTC
CASSLEGGSGANVLTF
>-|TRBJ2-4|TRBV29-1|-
TGCAGCGTTGAGTTGGGTCAACACGCCAAAAACATTCAGTACTTC
CSVELGQHAKNIQYF
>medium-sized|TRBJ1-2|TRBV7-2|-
TGTGCCAGCAGCTTAGCCGTGGGTTATGGCTACACCTTC
CASSLAVGYGYTF
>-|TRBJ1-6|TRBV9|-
TGTGCCAGCAGCGTAGCTCTGGATATCGGTGCGAATTCACCCCTCCACTTT
CASSVALDIGANSPLHF
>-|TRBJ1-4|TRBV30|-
TGTGCCTGGAGTGGCTTTCGGTCGTCGGCTAATGAAAAACTGTTTTTT
CAWSGFRSSANEKLFF
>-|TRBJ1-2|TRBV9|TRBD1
TGTGCCAGCAGCCCAACAGGGGTGGGAGGCTACACCTTC
CASSPTGVGGYTF
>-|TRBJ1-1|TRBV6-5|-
TGTGCCAGCAGTTACTCGTCGAGAGCGGGGTACACTGAAGCTTTCTTT
CASSYSSRAGYTEAFF
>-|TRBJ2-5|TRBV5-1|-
TGCGCCAGCAGCAATCAGGGGACATCCCAAGAGACCCAGTACTTC
CASSNQGTSQETQYF
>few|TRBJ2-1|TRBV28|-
TGTGCCAGCAGTTTTCAAGGTTACCGGTACAATGAGCAGTTCTTC
CASSFQGYRYNEQFF
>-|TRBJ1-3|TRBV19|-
TGTGCCAGTAGTATCGGGGGCTCTGGAAACACCATATATTTT
CASSIGGSGNTIYF
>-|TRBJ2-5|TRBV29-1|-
TGCAGCGTTGCGGGGGAGTTCGGTGGAGAGACCCAGTACTTC
CSVAGEFGGETQYF
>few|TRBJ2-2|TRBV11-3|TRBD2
TGTGCCAGCAGCTTGGTAGCGGGAGGAAGCACCGGGGAGCTGTTTTTT
CASSLVAGGSTGELFF
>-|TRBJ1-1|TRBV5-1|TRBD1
TGCGCCAGCAGCCGTCCCGGGACAGGGTACAACACTGAAGCTTTCTTT
CASSRPGTGYNTEAFF
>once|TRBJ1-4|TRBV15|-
TGTGCCACCAGCAGAGGTGTGGGCATCACGGGTAATGAAAAACTGTTTTTT
CATSRGVGITGNEKLFF
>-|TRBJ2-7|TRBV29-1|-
TGCAGCGTTGAAGATCCTGAGCAGTACTTC
CSVEDPEQYF
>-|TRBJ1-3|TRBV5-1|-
TGCGCCAGCAGCTTGGGGTCGGGCCTTACCTCTGGAAACACCATATATTTT
CASSLGSGLTSGNTIYF
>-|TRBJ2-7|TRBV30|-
TGTGCCTGGAGTCCCCACAGGGACGAGCAGTACTTC
CAWSPHRDEQYF
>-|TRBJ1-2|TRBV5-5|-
TGTGCCAGCAGCCTGGGACCCGCGGGCTATGGCTACACCTTC
CASSLGPAGYGYTF
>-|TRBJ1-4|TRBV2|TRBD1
TGTGCCAGCAACCGGGACAGGGGGCTTGCGGCTAATGAAAAACTGTTTTTT
CASNRDRGLAANEKLFF
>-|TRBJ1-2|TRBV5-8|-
TGTGCCAGCAGACCGGGAAGGGCCTATGGCTACACCTTC
CASRPGRAYGYTF
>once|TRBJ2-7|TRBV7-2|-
TGTGCCAGCAGCTTAGCTCAGGATATGGGGCGATACGAGCAGTACTTC
CASSLAQDMGRYEQYF
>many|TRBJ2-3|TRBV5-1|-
TGCGCCAGCAGCTGGGACTCCACAGATACGCAGTATTTT
CASSWDSTDTQYF
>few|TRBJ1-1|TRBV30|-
TGTGCCTGGATCCAGGACAGGAACACTGAAGCTTTCTTT
CAWIQDRNTEAFF
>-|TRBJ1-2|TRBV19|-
TGTGCCAGTAGTCGTAAACAGGGTTATGGCTACACCTTC
CASSRKQGYGYTF
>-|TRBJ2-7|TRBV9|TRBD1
TGTGCCAGCAGCGTAGTGGGACAGAGCTACGAGCAGTACTTC
CASSVVGQSYEQYF
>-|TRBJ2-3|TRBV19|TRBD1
TGTGCCAGTATCAGGCAGGGGGCTACAGATACGCAGTATTTT
CASIRQGATDTQYF
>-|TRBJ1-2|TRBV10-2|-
TGCGCCAGCAACAAAGGAGGCTATGGCTACACCTTC
CASNKGGYGYTF
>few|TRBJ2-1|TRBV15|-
TGTGCCACCAGCACCCCCTCGGACAATGAGCAGTTCTTC
CATSTPSDNEQFF
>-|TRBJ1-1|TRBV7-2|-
TGTGCCAGCAGCTTATCTCCGGGGCGGACTGAAGCTTTCTTT
CASSLSPGRTEAFF
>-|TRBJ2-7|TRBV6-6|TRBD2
TGTGCCAGCAGGCCGGGACTAGCGTCCTACGAGCAGTACTTC
CASRPGLASYEQYF
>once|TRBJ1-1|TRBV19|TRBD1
TGTGCCAGTACCGTTTGGGGACAGGGGGCGACTGAAGCTTTCTTT
CASTVWGQGATEAFF
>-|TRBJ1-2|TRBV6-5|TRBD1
TGTGCCAGCACCGGGACAGGGGGTGGCTACACCTTC
CASTGTGGGYTF
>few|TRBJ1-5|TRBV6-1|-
TGTGCCAGCAGTGAACAGACTTATAGCAATCAGCCCCAGCATTTT
CASSEQTYSNQPQHF
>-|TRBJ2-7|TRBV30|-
TGTGCCTGGAGTCGAGGGGGGACTTCCTACGAGCAGTACTTC
CAWSRGGTSYEQYF
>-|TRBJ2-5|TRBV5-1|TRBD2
TGCGCCAGCTCCGGGGGGGCTAGCGGGGGCCTTCAGACCCAGTACTTC
CASSGGASGGLQTQYF
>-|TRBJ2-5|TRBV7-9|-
TGTGCCAGCAGCAAAGGGGAGACCCAGTACTTC
CASSKGETQYF